The 31 T cell receptor beta chains in this list originate from one sample, sequenced in a study of OX40 agonist ivuxolimab in advanced cancers. Profiled with immunoSEQ multiplex PCR; TCRdb holds only in-frame clones, not every one. The sample lists approximately 70,000 clones, roughly nine tenths occurring once. This sample comprised CD4+ or CD8+ T cells sorted from blood, obtained in a trial of the OX40 agonist ivuxolimab. Receptor source: an adult with an advanced solid tumor such as melanoma, head and neck, liver or kidney cancer.

V is TRBV27 and J is TRBJ2-3; maybe TRBD1 (6 bases). V was cut by 5 bases and J by 1 base, with 16 bases left in between. The CDR3 runs to 16 residues. CDR1 is MNHEY, CDR2 SMNVEV, per germline (reference sequence). The CDR3 region is CASSRTGIPGTDTQYF. The CDR3 region has the DNA TGTGCCAGCAGTCGCACAGGGATTCCGGGCACAGATACGCAGTATTTT.

The chain links TRBV28 to TRBJ1-2, with TRBD1 matching 10 bases. CDR3 length: 16 amino acids. Germline CDR1 and CDR2: MDHEN and SYDVKM. Unmatched junction bases numbered 8, after V lost 3 bases and J lost 4 bases. The CDR3 coding sequence is TGTGCCAGCAGTTTGGGGACAGGGGTTTGGGGCTATGGCTACACCTTC. It specifies CASSLGTGVWGYGYTF.

V and J are TRBV7-2 and TRBJ2-7, with 8 positions matching TRBD2. Germline values: CDR1 SGHTA, CDR2 FQGNSA. With V trimmed by 0 bases and J by 9 bases, 7 bases remained unmatched. There are 14 residues in the CDR3. CDR3 residues: CASSLALSGVLQYF. The DNA for the CDR3 is TGTGCCAGCAGCTTAGCCCTTAGCGGGGTACTGCAGTACTTC. Full variable domain (outside the CDR3, taken from reference TRBV7-2 and TRBJ2-7): GAGVSQSPSNKVTEKGKDVELRCDPISGHTALYWYRQSLGQGLEFLIYFQGNSAPDKSGLPSDRFSAERTGGSVSTLTIQRTQQEDSAVYLCASSLALSGVLQYFGPGTRLTVT.

CDR3 amino acids: CASSLVAGTGLNEKLFF. For the CDR3, the DNA is TGTGCCAGCAGCTTAGTAGCCGGGACAGGGCTAAATGAAAAACTGTTTTTT. This chain links TRBV7-8 with TRBJ1-4; 9 nucleotides agree with TRBD1. Germline-derived CDR1 and CDR2 are SGHVS and FQNEAQ. Trimming removed 1 base from V and 5 bases from J; junction bases left unmatched: 8. The CDR3 sequence is 17 residues long.

V is TRBV12-1 and J is TRBJ2-3; the listed D gene, TRBD1, was not tested against the DNA. TRBV12-1 is noted as a pseudogene. This CDR3 contains 16 residues. This CDR3 reads CASSYTTGGAPDTQYF. DNA of the CDR3: TGTGCCAGCAGCTACACGACAGGGGGCGCCCCAGATACGCAGTATTTT.

The chain couples TRBV5-4 to TRBJ2-5; TRBD2 agrees at 10 bases. The V and J ends lost 4 bases and 2 bases, in that order; junction bases with no gene match: 5. Looked up from germline, CDR1 is SGHNT and CDR2 is YYREEE (reference sequence). The CDR3 has 15 amino acids. The CDR3 reads CASSLGLAAQETQYF. CDR3 sequence (DNA): TGTGCCAGCAGCCTCGGACTAGCGGCTCAAGAGACCCAGTACTTC.

This clone turned up a few times. The chain couples TRBV19 to TRBJ1-5; 8 bases agree with TRBD1. The CDR3 totals 14 residues. Germline V gene sequence: CDR1 LNHDA, CDR2 SQIVND (reference sequence). Trimming took 7 bases from V and 4 from J; bases not matched to a gene: 6. Here the CDR3 DNA reads TGTGCCAGTACCCGGACAGGGAGGAATCAGCCCCAGCATTTT. Protein sequence: CASTRTGRNQPQHF.

Of note for this clone: The germline gene is not matched at one end of the junction; a read error may be the cause. This rearrangement joins TRBV5-4 to TRBJ2-7; D not certain. Germline assignment: CDR1 SGHNT and CDR2 YYREEE (reference sequence). CDR3 length: 14 amino acids. CDR3 protein: CASTLWQTSYEQYF. The CDR3 nucleotides read TGTGCCAGCACCTTGTGGCAGACTTCCTACGAGCAGTACTTC.

V usage is TRBV28 and J usage is TRBJ1-2; the D is unclear. Germline V gene lookup returns CDR1 MDHEN and CDR2 SYDVKM. Trimming shortened V by 3 bases and J by 6 bases, and 5 bases separated the two germline ends. This CDR3 region has 11 residues. The DNA for the CDR3 is TGTGCCAGCAGTTTTAAAGATGGCTACACCTTC. Encoded protein: CASSFKDGYTF.

To note about this clone: The junction and the germline gene differ at one end; a read error may be behind it. The rearrangement links TRBV10-2 to TRBJ1-5, with D unclear. The CDR3 spans 13 residues. Germline loops: CDR1 WSHSY, CDR2 SAAADI. The CDR3 nucleotides read TGCGCCAGCAGTCTTGGGAGCAATCAGTCCCAGCATTTT. It codes for CASSLGSNQSQHF.

This clone occurred once. The chain joins TRBV19 to TRBJ1-2, with a weak D call TRBD1 (6 bases). The CDR3 length is 15 residues. Germline assignment: CDR1 LNHDA and CDR2 SQIVND (reference sequence). Trimming took off 6 bases at V and 8 bases at J, with 22 bases between the two ends. CDR3 bases: TGTGCCAGTAGCCTAACGAACAGGGAGTCTAGAGGCTACACCTTC. This translates into CASSLTNRESRGYTF.

CDR3 DNA sequence: TGTGCCAGCAGCTCTCAAGTAAATGAGCAGTTCTTC. It yields the protein CASSSQVNEQFF. The chain joins TRBV10-3 to TRBJ2-1; D ambiguous. Germline V lookup: CDR1 ENHRY, CDR2 SYGVKD. CDR3 length: 12 amino acids. The germline V and J ends were trimmed by 10 bases and 7 bases, with 14 bases remaining between them.

V gene TRBV19 combines with J gene TRBJ1-4; D unresolved. The V and J ends lost 6 bases and 0 bases respectively, with 8 bases between them. Germline V gene sequence: CDR1 LNHDA, CDR2 SQIVND (reference sequence). CDR3 size: 14 residues. The DNA of the CDR3 is TGTGCCAGTAGGAAGGGTGCAACTAATGAAAAACTGTTTTTT. Translating it yields CASRKGATNEKLFF. Full variable domain (missing parts from reference TRBV19 and TRBJ1-4): DGGITQSPKYLFRKEGQNVTLSCEQNLNHDAMYWYRQDPGQGLRLIYYSQIVNDFQKGDIAEGYSVSREKKESFPLTVTSAQKNPTAFYLCASRKGATNEKLFFGSGTQLSVL.

In its sample, this clone is medium-sized (0.01 to 0.1%). The sample contains more than one DNA sequence encoding this CDR3. V is TRBV30 and J is TRBJ1-1; D ambiguous. The CDR3 has 13 residues. V gave up 0 bases and J gave up 1 base, with 6 bases separating them. Germline CDR1 is GTSNPN and CDR2 is SVGIG (reference sequence). CDR3 nucleotide sequence: TGTGCCTGGAGTGTGAAAGGGAACACTGAAGCTTTCTTT. This codes for CAWSVKGNTEAFF.

The rearrangement uses TRBV18 and TRBJ1-1; TRBD1 aligns across 8 bases. Per germline, CDR1 KGHSH and CDR2 LQKENI. The V gene end was trimmed by 4 bases and the J gene end by 1 base; junction bases not matched to a gene: 8. The CDR3 is 16 amino acids. The CDR3 here is CASSLGQGGGNTEAFF. The CDR3 DNA reads as TGTGCCAGCTCACTCGGACAGGGCGGTGGGAACACTGAAGCTTTCTTT.

This clone was counted only a few times. V usage is TRBV10-2 and J usage is TRBJ2-7, with 7 bases aligning to TRBD1. The J segment lost 8 bases and the V segment lost 6 bases, leaving 4 bases of the junction unmatched. The CDR3 is made up of 11 amino acids. The germline V gene has CDR1 WSHSY and CDR2 SAAADI. DNA for the CDR3: TGCGCCAGCAGCCTACAGGGGAAGCAGTACTTC. It yields the protein CASSLQGKQYF.

The chain employs TRBV10-3 and TRBJ2-2, with 8 bases that match TRBD1. The germline V gene has CDR1 ENHRY and CDR2 SYGVKD. With 6 bases clipped from V and 4 bases from J, the junction kept 7 bases outside the gene matches. The CDR3 runs 15 residues. The CDR3 bases are TGTGCCATCAGGATCGGACAGGGAACCACCGGGGAGCTGTTTTTT. This encodes CAIRIGQGTTGELFF.

Note on this clone: This specimen includes other DNA sequences encoding the same CDR3. The V call is TRBV5-1, the J call TRBJ1-5, with D possibly matching TRBD1 (6 bases). Trimming cost V 0 bases and J 2 bases, with 12 bases left between them. The CDR3 length is 16 residues. The germline CDR1 and CDR2 sequences are SGHRS and YFSETQ. The CDR3 sequence: CASSLEGGAGNQPQHF. CDR3 nucleotide sequence: TGCGCCAGCAGCTTGGAGGGGGGGGCGGGCAATCAGCCCCAGCATTTT. Full variable domain (remainder filled in from reference TRBV5-1 and TRBJ1-5): KAGVTQTPRYLIKTRGQQVTLSCSPISGHRSVSWYQQTPGQGLQFLFEYFSETQRNKGNFPGRFSGRQFSNSRSEMNVSTLELGDSALYLCASSLEGGAGNQPQHFGDGTRLSIL.

V usage is TRBV5-6 and J usage is TRBJ2-5; no definite D call. The CDR3 spans 14 residues. Germline V gene data show CDR1 as SGHDT and CDR2 as YYEEEE. The V gene lost 0 bases and the J gene lost 5 bases, with 11 bases spanning the gap. CDR3 coding DNA: TGTGCCAGCAGCTTGGTAAGCCGCCCGGAGACCCAGTACTTC. Its protein is CASSLVSRPETQYF.

In this sample, this clone turned up once. The J gene is TRBJ1-3, the V gene TRBV7-9; tentatively, D is TRBD1 (6 bases). Deletions cut 4 bases from V and 8 bases from J, with 12 bases between. This CDR3 is 13 amino acids long. The germline CDR1 and CDR2 sequences are SEHNR and FQNEAQ (reference sequence). The chain's CDR3 is CASSSQGFDTIYF. For the CDR3, the DNA is TGTGCCAGCAGCTCACAGGGATTTGACACCATATATTTT.

CDR3 nucleotides: TGTGCCAGCAGCACAGGACCGTTAGCTAACTATGGCTACACCTTC. Its protein is CASSTGPLANYGYTF. This chain connects TRBV5-4 to TRBJ1-2; possibly TRBD1 for D (5 bases). V lost 4 bases to trimming and J lost 0 bases, with 13 bases between them. The CDR3 extends over 15 amino acids. Germline-derived CDR1 and CDR2 are SGHNT and YYREEE (reference sequence).

The chain combines TRBV6-6 with TRBJ2-7, with D possibly TRBD1 on 5 matching bases. Trimming took 6 bases from V and 0 from J, leaving 12 bases between them. CDR3 size: 14 residues. Per the germline V gene, CDR1 is MNHNY and CDR2 is SVGAGI (reference sequence). CDR3 residues: CASRPDTASYEQYF. The CDR3 region has the DNA TGTGCCAGCAGACCGGACACGGCCTCCTACGAGCAGTACTTC.

By its share, this clone is medium-sized. The CDR3 loop reads CSVPLGRGVAHTEAFF. CDR3 nucleotide sequence: TGCAGCGTGCCACTGGGCAGGGGAGTTGCGCACACTGAAGCTTTCTTT. The rearrangement links TRBV29-1 to TRBJ1-1; D might be TRBD1 (6 bases). The CDR3 extends over 16 amino acids. V was shortened by 6 bases and J by 3 bases, with 23 bases between the two germline ends. Germline-derived CDR1 and CDR2 are SQVTM and ANQGSEA.

The chain employs TRBV2 and TRBJ2-7; tentatively, D is TRBD1 (6 bases). The CDR3 spans 15 residues. CDR1 is SNHLY and CDR2 is FYNNEI in the germline V gene. The V end was cut by 2 bases, the J end by 3 bases, with 14 bases between. CDR3 amino acids: CASSEQGGEYYEQYF. DNA for the CDR3: TGTGCCAGCAGTGAACAAGGGGGTGAATACTACGAGCAGTACTTC.

The chain carries TRBV19 and TRBJ2-1, with 8 bases matching TRBD1. CDR1 and CDR2 (germline): LNHDA, SQIVND (reference sequence). V shed 5 bases and J 7 bases; nucleotides not matched to a gene: 7. The CDR3 totals 14 residues. The CDR3 loop is CASSWSGGRNEQFF. CDR3 nucleotides: TGTGCCAGTAGTTGGTCAGGGGGCAGGAATGAGCAGTTCTTC.

The rearrangement links TRBV6-1 to TRBJ2-5; 9 bases match TRBD2. V trimming: 5 bases; J trimming: 5 bases; junction bases outside the gene matches: 9. In germline, CDR1 is MNHNS, CDR2 SASEGT. The CDR3 loop spans 15 amino acids. The CDR3 reads CASSKDGTSMETQYF. As DNA, the CDR3 is TGTGCCAGCAGTAAGGACGGGACTAGCATGGAGACCCAGTACTTC.

V gene TRBV5-1 combines with J gene TRBJ2-3; 13 bases agree with TRBD2. V trimming: 2 bases; J trimming: 2 bases; junction bases outside the gene matches: 2. Germline V CDR1 and CDR2: SGHRS, YFSETQ. This CDR3 is built from 16 residues. The DNA for the CDR3 is TGCGCCAGCAGCTTAGGGACTAGCGGGAACACAGATACGCAGTATTTT. Its translation is CASSLGTSGNTDTQYF.

The chain has TRBV5-5 and TRBJ1-2; a weak D match, TRBD1 (6 bases). The CDR3 is 15 amino acids. Germline CDR1 reads SGHKS; CDR2 reads YYEKEE (reference sequence). Trimming took off 3 bases at V and 6 bases at J, with 18 bases between the two ends. CDR3: CASSSSTGLRNGYTF. In nucleotides, the CDR3 is TGTGCCAGCAGCTCCTCCACAGGGCTGAGGAATGGCTACACCTTC.

The chain combines TRBV28 with TRBJ2-1; 15 bases line up with TRBD2. Germline loops: CDR1 MDHEN, CDR2 SYDVKM. This CDR3 spans 17 amino acids. Trimming took 6 bases from V and 2 from J; bases not matched to a gene: 5. The CDR3 loop reads CASSLGLAGGPYNEQFF. The CDR3 DNA sequence: TGTGCCAGCAGCCTAGGACTAGCGGGGGGGCCCTACAATGAGCAGTTCTTC.

The chain is built from TRBV11-2 and TRBJ1-4, with 8 positions matching TRBD1. Germline trimming cut 5 bases from V and 7 bases from J; bases unmatched to any gene: 6. The length of the CDR3 is 14 residues. In germline, CDR1 is SGHAT, CDR2 FQNNGV. This CDR3 is CASSLDRGAEKLFF. The CDR3, as DNA: TGTGCCAGCAGCCTCGACAGGGGCGCTGAAAAACTGTTTTTT.

The chain links TRBV7-8 to TRBJ1-2, with D possibly being TRBD1 (5 bases). The germline V and J ends were trimmed by 5 bases and 4 bases, with 11 bases remaining between them. Looked up from germline, CDR1 is SGHVS and CDR2 is FQNEAQ. CDR3 length: 13 residues. CDR3 amino acids: CASSAGQGYGYTF. The DNA for the CDR3 is TGTGCCAGCAGCGCCGGGCAGGGCTATGGCTACACCTTC. Complete variable domain (other parts from reference TRBV7-8 and TRBJ1-2): GAGVSQSPRYKVAKRGQDVALRCDPISGHVSLFWYQQALGQGPEFLTYFQNEAQLDKSGLPSDRFFAERPEGSVSTLKIQRTQQEDSAVYLCASSAGQGYGYTFGSGTRLTVV.